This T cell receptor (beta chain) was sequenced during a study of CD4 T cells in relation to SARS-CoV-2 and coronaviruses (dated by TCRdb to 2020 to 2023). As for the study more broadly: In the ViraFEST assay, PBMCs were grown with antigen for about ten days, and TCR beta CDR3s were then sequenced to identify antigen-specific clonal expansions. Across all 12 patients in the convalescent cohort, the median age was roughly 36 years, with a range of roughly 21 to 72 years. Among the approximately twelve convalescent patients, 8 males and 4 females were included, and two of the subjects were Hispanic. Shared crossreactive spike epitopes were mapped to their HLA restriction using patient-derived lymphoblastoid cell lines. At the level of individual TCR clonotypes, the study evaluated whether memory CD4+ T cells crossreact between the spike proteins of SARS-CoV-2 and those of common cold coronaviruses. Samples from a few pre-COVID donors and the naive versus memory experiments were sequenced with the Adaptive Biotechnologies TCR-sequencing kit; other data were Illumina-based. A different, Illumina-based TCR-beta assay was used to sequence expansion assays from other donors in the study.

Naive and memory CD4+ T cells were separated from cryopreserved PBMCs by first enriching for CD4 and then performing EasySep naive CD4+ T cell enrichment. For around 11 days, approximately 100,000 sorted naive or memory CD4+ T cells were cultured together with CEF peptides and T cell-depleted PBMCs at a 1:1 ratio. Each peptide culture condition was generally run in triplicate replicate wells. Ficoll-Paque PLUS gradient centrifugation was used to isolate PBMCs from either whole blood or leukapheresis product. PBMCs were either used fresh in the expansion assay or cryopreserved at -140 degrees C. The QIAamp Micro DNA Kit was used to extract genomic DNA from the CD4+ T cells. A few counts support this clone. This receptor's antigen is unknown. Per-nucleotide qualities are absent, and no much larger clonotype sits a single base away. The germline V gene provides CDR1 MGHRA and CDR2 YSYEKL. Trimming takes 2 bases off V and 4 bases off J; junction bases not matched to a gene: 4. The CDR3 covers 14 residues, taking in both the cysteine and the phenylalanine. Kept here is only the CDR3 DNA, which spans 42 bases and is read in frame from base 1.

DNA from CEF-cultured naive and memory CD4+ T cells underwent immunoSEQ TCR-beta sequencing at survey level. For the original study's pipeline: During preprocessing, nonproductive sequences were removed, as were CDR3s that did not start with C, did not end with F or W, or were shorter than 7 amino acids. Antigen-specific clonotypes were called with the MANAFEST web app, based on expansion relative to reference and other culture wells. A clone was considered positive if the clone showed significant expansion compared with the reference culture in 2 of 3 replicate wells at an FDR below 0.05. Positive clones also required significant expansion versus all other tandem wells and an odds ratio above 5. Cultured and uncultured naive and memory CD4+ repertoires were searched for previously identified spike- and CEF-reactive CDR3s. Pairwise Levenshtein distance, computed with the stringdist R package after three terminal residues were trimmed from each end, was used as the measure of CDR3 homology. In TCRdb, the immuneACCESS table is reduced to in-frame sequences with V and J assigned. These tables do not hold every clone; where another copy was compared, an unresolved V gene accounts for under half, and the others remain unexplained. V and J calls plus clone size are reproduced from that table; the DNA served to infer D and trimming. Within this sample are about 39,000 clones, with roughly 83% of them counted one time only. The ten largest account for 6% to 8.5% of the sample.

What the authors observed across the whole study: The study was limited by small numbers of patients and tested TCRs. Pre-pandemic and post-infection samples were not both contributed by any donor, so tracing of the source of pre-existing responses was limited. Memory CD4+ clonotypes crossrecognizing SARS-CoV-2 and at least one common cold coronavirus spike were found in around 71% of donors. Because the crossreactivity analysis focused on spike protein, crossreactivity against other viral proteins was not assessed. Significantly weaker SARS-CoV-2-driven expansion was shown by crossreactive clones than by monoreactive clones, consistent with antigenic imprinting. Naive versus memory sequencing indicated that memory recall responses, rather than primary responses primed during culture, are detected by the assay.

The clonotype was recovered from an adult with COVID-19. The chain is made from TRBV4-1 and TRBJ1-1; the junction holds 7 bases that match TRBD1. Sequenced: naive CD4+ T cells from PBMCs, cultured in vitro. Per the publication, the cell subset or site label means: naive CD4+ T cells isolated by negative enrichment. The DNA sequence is TGCGCCAGCAGCCAAACAGGGGCGGTCACTGAAGCTTTCTTT. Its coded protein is CASSQTGAVTEAFF.